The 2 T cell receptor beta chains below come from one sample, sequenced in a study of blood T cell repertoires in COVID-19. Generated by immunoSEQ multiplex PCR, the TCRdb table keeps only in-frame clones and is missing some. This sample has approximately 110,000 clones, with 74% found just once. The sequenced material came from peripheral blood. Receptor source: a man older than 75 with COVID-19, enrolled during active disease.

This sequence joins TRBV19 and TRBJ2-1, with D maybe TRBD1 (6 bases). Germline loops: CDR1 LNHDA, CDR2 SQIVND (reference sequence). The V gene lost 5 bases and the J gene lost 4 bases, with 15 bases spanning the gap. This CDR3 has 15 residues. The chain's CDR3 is CASSPMTGDYNEQFF. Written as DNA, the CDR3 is TGTGCCAGTAGTCCAATGACAGGAGATTACAATGAGCAGTTCTTC.

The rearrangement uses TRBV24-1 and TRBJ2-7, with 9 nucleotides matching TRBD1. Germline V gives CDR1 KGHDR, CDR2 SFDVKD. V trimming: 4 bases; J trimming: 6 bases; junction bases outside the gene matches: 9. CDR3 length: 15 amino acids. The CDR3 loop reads CATSDPGQGSVEQYF. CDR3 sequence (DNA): TGTGCCACCAGTGACCCGGGACAGGGTTCCGTCGAGCAGTACTTC.